The sequence of this TCR beta chain was determined in a study of CD8+ T cells in alopecia areata. The wider study: Administration of oral tofacitinib to treated patients was at 5 to 10 mg twice daily. Broader study findings: An increase in clonality over normal scalp was evident in lesional scalp, especially alopecia totalis/universalis.

The CDR3 runs to 13 residues. Germline V gene sequence: CDR1 MNHEY, CDR2 SVGAGI. V lost 5 bases and J lost 1, with 6 bases in between. Extracted from the samples, RNA was reverse transcribed into cDNA to serve as the sequencing template. Generated by immunoSEQ multiplex PCR, the TCRdb table keeps only in-frame clones and is missing some. The sample includes 110,000 to 150,000 clones, around 58% of them seen just once. Individuals with alopecia areata gave both lesional scalp punch biopsies and peripheral blood for collection. Concerning this clone itself: The antigen remains undetermined.

This clonotype was obtained from a human donor with alopecia areata. This rearrangement joins TRBV6-5 to TRBJ2-4; D call uncertain. The starting material was CD4+ T cells sorted from blood, obtained at week 0. The DNA of the CDR3 is TGTGCCAGCAGTGGCTGGGCCAAAAACATTCAGTACTTC. Translated, it gives CASSGWAKNIQYF.